The source of this TCR beta chain is a study of cytomegalovirus exposure and HLA in healthy donors. Profiled with immunoSEQ multiplex PCR; TCRdb holds only in-frame clones, not every one. Of tens of thousands of clones detected, roughly 85% appear once; the ten largest clones hold 20% to 25%. J gave up 3 bases and V 8 bases, and 7 bases lay outside the gene matches. The V gene's germline CDR1 is MNHEY and CDR2 SMNVEV (reference sequence). The CDR3 contains 14 residues. The sample taken for sequencing was PBMCs. The J gene is TRBJ2-1, the V gene TRBV27; 7 bases agree with TRBD2. This receptor was obtained from a man between 18 and 35 years old in good health and CMV-seropositive. CDR3: CASSGLTHYNEQFF. The CDR3 DNA reads TGTGCCAGCTCGGGACTAACCCACTACAATGAGCAGTTCTTC.